The T cell receptor beta chain under discussion was sequenced for a study of blood T cell repertoires in COVID-19. Study-wide background: Sources were T cells, B-cell-depleted T cells, or PBMCs; the material itself was cDNA or gDNA.

Losses at the gene ends were 3 bases for V and 8 bases for J; bases not matched to a gene: 7. The CDR3 sequence is 14 residues long. Germline loops: CDR1 SGDLS, CDR2 YYNGEE. Measured with immunoSEQ multiplex PCR; TCRdb has only the in-frame clones, and not every one. The table includes around 180,000 clones, roughly 76% detected once. The chain links TRBV9 to TRBJ1-2; 10 bases map to TRBD1. Sequencing input: peripheral blood. This TCR came from a woman aged 80 or over with COVID-19, enrolled during active disease. CDR3 loop: CASSARDRGYGYTF. The CDR3 DNA reads as TGTGCCAGCAGCGCACGGGACAGGGGATACGGCTACACCTTC.